This record concerns one T cell receptor (beta chain) sequence. In this sample, this clone turned up many times. Which antigen it targets is not known. No clone much larger than this one lies a single base away; base qualities are absent. The library relied on PCR. Sequencing was carried out with an Illumina HiSeq 4000. High-throughput sequencing was used to profile the TCR beta-chain CDR3 region of every patient. The paper's processing steps were these. Drawing on CDR3 differences between clinicopathological groups, the researchers built a classifier meant to tell apart patients with distant-metastatic papillary thyroid cancer. To measure repertoire diversity the researchers used the Shannon index, while the Morisita-Horn index served to gauge how similar the tumor and blood repertoires were. The public reads were run again by TCRdb, first through fastp at Q25 and then through MiXCR, and only productive beta chains were kept. V and J calls and clone size were set by TCRdb, not the authors. The sample table contains about 22,000 clones; only one count was recorded for more than 20% of them. About 64% of the sample is in the top ten clones.

The data were taken from a study of metastatic and nonmetastatic thyroid tumors (dated by TCRdb to between 2020 and 2021). Describing the broader study: The researchers compared repertoires between peripheral blood samples and tumor or nodule tissue samples from patients with malignant or benign thyroid disease.

Before undergoing thyroid surgery, none of the patients had been given any kind of treatment. Patient clinical samples collected from about 2011 to 2018 were retrospectively analysed using T-cell receptor beta sequencing. The research as a whole found: TCR beta diversity was reported as significantly higher in malignant tumors than in benign nodules, in both blood and tumor samples.

Trimming leaves V shorter by 6 bases and J shorter by 6 bases, with the junction holding 6 bases beyond the gene matches. CDR1 and CDR2, per the germline V gene, are MDHEN and SYDVKM. The CDR3 goes from the cysteine to the phenylalanine over 16 residues. The entry retains the CDR3 DNA only, 48 bases that are in frame from base 1. The source is a male donor with papillary thyroid cancer or a benign thyroid nodule (not recorded which). Some clones in this sample may be carry-over from other donors' samples. The chain is encoded by TRBV28 joined to TRBJ2-2; 14 bases in between match TRBD2. Sequences were obtained from blood. At the DNA level, the sequence is TGTGCCAGCAGACCGGGACTAGCGGGAGAATCCGGGGAGCTGTTTTTT. The translation is CASRPGLAGESGELFF.